A single sample is the source of the 7 T cell receptor beta chains below, sequenced in a study of control samples from healthy donors and cancer patients. This table comes from immunoSEQ multiplex PCR, and its TCRdb copy is limited to in-frame clones, with some not included. The sample records 200,000 to 250,000 clones, over 90% being singletons. Material for sequencing was blood. Receptors were obtained from a man aged 50 to 60 in good health.

This chain connects TRBV5-4 to TRBJ1-6; 8 bases line up with TRBD1. Germline loops: CDR1 SGHNT, CDR2 YYREEE (reference sequence). CDR3 size: 15 residues. Trimming removed 3 bases from V and 8 bases from J; junction bases left unmatched: 7. The CDR3 is CASSSTDRGYSPLHF. The CDR3 DNA reads as TGTGCCAGCAGCTCCACTGACAGGGGTTATTCACCCCTCCACTTT.

This rearrangement joins TRBV11-2 to TRBJ2-7; D not resolved. The germline CDR1 and CDR2 sequences are SGHAT and FQNNGV. Trimming shortened V by 4 bases and J by 5 bases, and 15 bases separated the two germline ends. There are 14 residues in the CDR3. The CDR3 sequence is CASSSPVRLDEQYF. As DNA, the CDR3 is TGTGCCAGCAGCTCCCCAGTTCGGCTCGACGAGCAGTACTTC.

The chain combines TRBV6-5 with TRBJ1-5; TRBD1 is a possible D gene (6 bases). The CDR3 contains 12 residues. Trimming removed 8 bases from V and 4 bases from J, with 9 bases in between. Per germline, CDR1 MNHEY and CDR2 SVGAGI. The CDR3 region has the DNA TGTGCCAGCGGACAGAATAATCAGCCCCAGCATTTT. It translates to CASGQNNQPQHF.

This chain connects TRBV19 to TRBJ1-1; a possible D gene is TRBD1 (5 bases). The V end lost 7 bases, the J end lost 2 bases, and 11 bases lay between the germline ends. This CDR3 contains 13 residues. Germline CDR1 reads LNHDA; CDR2 reads SQIVND (reference sequence). This CDR3 is CASTSRDNTEAFF. CDR3 nucleotides: TGTGCCAGTACCTCCAGGGATAACACTGAAGCTTTCTTT.

The V and J genes are TRBV15 and TRBJ1-1, with D unresolved. Per germline, CDR1 LNHNV and CDR2 YYDKDF (reference sequence). The CDR3 loop spans 14 amino acids. The V and J ends lost 0 bases and 1 base respectively, with 6 bases between them. The CDR3 DNA is TGTGCCACCAGCAGAGAACGGCCGAACACTGAAGCTTTCTTT. This encodes CATSRERPNTEAFF.

The J gene is TRBJ1-1, the V gene TRBV5-1; possibly TRBD1 for D (5 bases). The germline V gene encodes CDR1 SGHRS and CDR2 YFSETQ. Trimming took 0 bases from V and 1 from J, leaving 10 bases between them. CDR3 length: 15 amino acids. CDR3: CASSLGGSGNTEAFF. The DNA for the CDR3 is TGCGCCAGCAGCTTGGGGGGCAGCGGGAACACTGAAGCTTTCTTT.

This clone has just a few counts. The chain employs TRBV19 and TRBJ1-1, with D tentatively TRBD1 (5 bases). Looked up from germline, CDR1 is LNHDA and CDR2 is SQIVND (reference sequence). Trimming shortened V by 5 bases and J by 7 bases, and 14 bases separated the two germline ends. The CDR3 covers 13 residues. CDR3 sequence: CASSARAGHEAFF. The CDR3 bases are TGTGCCAGTAGTGCCAGGGCGGGGCATGAAGCTTTCTTT.